Presented here are 4 T cell receptor beta chains from one specimen sequenced in a study of CD8+ T cells in alopecia areata. RNA extraction was followed by reverse transcription into cDNA, which acted as the sequencing template. Data came from immunoSEQ multiplex PCR; TCRdb stores just in-frame clones and leaves some out. The data show more than 150,000 clones, with about 63% seen just once and roughly 14% held by the top ten. Sequencing was performed on CD4+ T cells sorted from blood, taken at week 0. The origin of the receptors is a human donor with alopecia areata.

The CDR3 spells CASSPPRGYQETQYF. The DNA of the CDR3 is TGTGCCAGCAGCCCCCCCCGTGGATATCAAGAGACCCAGTACTTC. The rearrangement uses TRBV7-2 and TRBJ2-5; D unresolved. V was shortened by 5 bases and J by 2 bases, with 15 bases between the two germline ends. CDR3 length: 15 amino acids. Germline assignment: CDR1 SGHTA and CDR2 FQGNSA.

CDR3 sequence: CASSQDWAGGNYEQYF. As DNA, the CDR3 is TGCGCCAGCAGCCAAGATTGGGCAGGGGGCAACTACGAGCAGTACTTC. V gene TRBV4-1 combines with J gene TRBJ2-7, with 8 bases fitting TRBD1. Germline V gene lookup returns CDR1 MGHRA and CDR2 YSYEKL. The CDR3 sequence is 16 residues long. With 0 bases clipped from V and 3 bases from J, the junction kept 7 bases outside the gene matches.

The chain links TRBV7-2 to TRBJ2-5, with TRBD1 matching over 8 bases. Trimming took 2 bases from V and 7 from J; bases not matched to a gene: 6. The CDR3 has 14 amino acids. CDR1 SGHTA and CDR2 FQGNSA come from the germline V gene. This CDR3 is CASSLQGAERTQYF. The CDR3 DNA sequence: TGTGCCAGCAGCTTACAGGGGGCCGAACGGACCCAGTACTTC. Based on the CDR3 plus reference TRBV7-2 and TRBJ2-5, the full variable domain is GAGVSQSPSNKVTEKGKDVELRCDPISGHTALYWYRQSLGQGLEFLIYFQGNSAPDKSGLPSDRFSAERTGGSVSTLTIQRTQQEDSAVYLCASSLQGAERTQYFGPGTRLLVL.

Here the CDR3 DNA reads TGCAGCGTTGCGATAGCGGGGGGCCCCCCCGGGGAGCTGTTTTTT. It specifies CSVAIAGGPPGELFF. The V gene is TRBV29-1, the J gene TRBJ2-2, with 10 positions matching TRBD2. This CDR3 has 15 residues. Looked up from germline, CDR1 is SQVTM and CDR2 is ANQGSEA. The trim removed 4 bases at V and 6 bases at J, leaving 8 bases unmatched.